The 29 T cell receptor beta chains below all came from one sample that was sequenced in a study of blood T cell repertoires in COVID-19. The method was immunoSEQ multiplex PCR; TCRdb's version includes in-frame clones alone and lacks a portion of them. The sample yields over 200,000 clones, 80% to 90% seen once. The sample comprised peripheral blood. All receptors derive from a man aged 55-75 years who had recovered from COVID-19.

The chain has TRBV10-2 and TRBJ2-2; 9 bases are shared with TRBD1. Germline-derived CDR1 and CDR2 are WSHSY and SAAADI. With V trimmed by 7 bases and J by 4 bases, 7 bases remained unmatched. The CDR3 spans 15 residues. The CDR3 reads CASNSGQGSTGELFF. As DNA, the CDR3 is TGCGCCAGCAACTCAGGACAGGGGTCCACCGGGGAGCTGTTTTTT.

This sequence joins TRBV6-4 and TRBJ2-3, with TRBD2 as a possible D gene (5 bases). Trimming shortened V by 4 bases and J by 5 bases, and 10 bases separated the two germline ends. The germline V gene has CDR1 MRHNA and CDR2 SNTAGT. The CDR3 has 13 residues. The DNA of the CDR3 is TGTGCCAGCAGTGCGCAACGGGGAGATACGCAGTATTTT. It encodes CASSAQRGDTQYF.

The chain joins TRBV5-6 to TRBJ1-1, with no clear D. In germline, CDR1 is SGHDT, CDR2 YYEEEE. CDR3 length: 14 residues. Between the trimmed V and J ends, which lost 4 bases and 1 base, there was a span of 11 bases. The CDR3 region is CASSLGGRNTEAFF. As DNA, the CDR3 is TGTGCCAGCAGCCTCGGAGGGAGGAACACTGAAGCTTTCTTT.

The V call is TRBV5-6, the J call TRBJ2-2; no clear D gene. V lost 0 bases, J lost 2 bases, and 14 bases lay in between. The CDR3 is 17 amino acids. Germline assignment: CDR1 SGHDT and CDR2 YYEEEE. The chain's CDR3 is CASSLAGSGYNTGELFF. The CDR3 nucleotides are TGTGCCAGCAGCTTGGCCGGTTCAGGTTATAACACCGGGGAGCTGTTTTTT.

In this sample, this clone turned up once. The rearrangement links TRBV10-2 to TRBJ1-2; no clear D gene. There are 12 residues in the CDR3. Germline V lookup: CDR1 WSHSY, CDR2 SAAADI. V dropped 6 bases and J dropped 3 bases, with 8 bases sitting between them. The CDR3 DNA reads TGCGCCAGCAGAACAGTGGACTATGGCTACACCTTC. It specifies CASRTVDYGYTF.

J is TRBJ2-3 and V is TRBV5-4, with D maybe TRBD1 (5 bases). Trimming removed 2 bases from V and 0 bases from J, with 10 bases in between. Germline V gene sequence: CDR1 SGHNT, CDR2 YYREEE (reference sequence). The CDR3 loop spans 15 amino acids. The CDR3 DNA reads as TGTGCCAGCAGCTTACGTAGGGGAAGCACAGATACGCAGTATTTT. Translating it yields CASSLRRGSTDTQYF.

This chain connects TRBV10-3 to TRBJ2-7; 7 bases align to TRBD1. This CDR3 is 14 amino acids long. The trim removed 4 bases at V and 2 bases at J, leaving 5 bases unmatched. CDR1 and CDR2 from the germline V gene are ENHRY and SYGVKD. The CDR3 here is CAISAPGTAYEQYF. CDR3 DNA sequence: TGTGCCATCAGTGCCCCCGGGACAGCCTACGAGCAGTACTTC.

The chain carries TRBV7-6 and TRBJ2-3; 15 bases map to TRBD2. With V trimmed by 5 bases and J by 3 bases, 3 bases remained unmatched. The CDR3 has 16 residues. The germline gives CDR1 SGHVS, CDR2 FNYEAQ. CDR3 coding DNA: TGTGCCAGCAGCCTAGGGACTAGCGGGAGGACAGATACGCAGTATTTT. It is translated as CASSLGTSGRTDTQYF.

V gene TRBV7-2 combines with J gene TRBJ2-2; 11 nucleotides align to TRBD2. From germline, CDR1 is SGHTA and CDR2 FQGNSA. With 5 bases clipped from V and 3 bases from J, the junction kept 8 bases outside the gene matches. This CDR3 is built from 17 residues. CDR3 amino acids: CASSHSSGGRYTGELFF. DNA of the CDR3: TGTGCCAGCAGCCATTCTAGCGGGGGGCGATACACCGGGGAGCTGTTTTTT.

V and J are TRBV9 and TRBJ1-2; D is unclear. In germline, CDR1 is SGDLS, CDR2 YYNGEE. This CDR3 region has 17 residues. Trimming took 0 bases from V and 1 from J, leaving 16 bases between them. CDR3 loop: CASSVADLGGVNYGYTF. The CDR3 DNA reads as TGTGCCAGCAGCGTAGCCGACTTAGGAGGAGTTAACTATGGCTACACCTTC.

The CDR3 protein is CASSRGGPYEQYF. As DNA, the CDR3 is TGTGCCAGCTCTCGCGGGGGGCCCTACGAGCAGTACTTC. This chain links TRBV18 with TRBJ2-7, with 8 nucleotides matching TRBD2. Germline assignment: CDR1 KGHSH and CDR2 LQKENI. V trimming: 6 bases; J trimming: 2 bases; junction bases outside the gene matches: 3. The CDR3 loop spans 13 amino acids.

The rearrangement uses TRBV7-8 and TRBJ2-7; 7 bases are shared with TRBD1. The V and J ends lost 5 bases and 3 bases, in that order; junction bases with no gene match: 7. CDR1 and CDR2 from the germline V gene are SGHVS and FQNEAQ. CDR3 length: 14 residues. The CDR3 region has the DNA TGTGCCAGCAGCCCACAGACAGGGAGCTACGAGCAGTACTTC. The encoded protein is CASSPQTGSYEQYF.

The chain employs TRBV6-1 and TRBJ2-3; D may be TRBD1 (7 bases). V shed 2 bases and J shed 3 bases, with 18 bases lying between them. From germline, CDR1 is MNHNS and CDR2 SASEGT. This CDR3 contains 17 residues. CDR3 sequence: CASSELTAGGRTDTQYF. DNA for the CDR3: TGTGCCAGCAGTGAATTAACCGCAGGGGGGCGGACAGATACGCAGTATTTT.

The rearrangement uses TRBV28 and TRBJ1-5; a weak D match, TRBD1 (6 bases). The CDR3 spans 12 residues. The V and J ends lost 6 bases and 4 bases respectively, with 7 bases between them. The germline gives CDR1 MDHEN, CDR2 SYDVKM. The CDR3: CASRGANQPQHF. The CDR3 DNA follows: TGTGCCAGCAGGGGGGCGAATCAGCCCCAGCATTTT. The variable domain in full, completed from reference TRBV28 and TRBJ1-5, reads DVKVTQSSRYLVKRTGEKVFLECVQDMDHENMFWYRQDPGLGLRLIYFSYDVKMKEKGDIPEGYSVSREKKERFSLILESASTNQTSMYLCASRGANQPQHFGDGTRLSIL.

The genes are TRBV7-3 and TRBJ2-2, with D tentatively TRBD2 (6 bases). CDR1 and CDR2 from the germline V gene are SGHTA and FQGTGA. The CDR3 consists of 15 residues. Trimming cost V 2 bases and J 6 bases, with 13 bases left between them. DNA for the CDR3: TGTGCCAGCAGCTTAGGGGACTGGGCGGCCGGGGAGCTGTTTTTT. Translation: CASSLGDWAAGELFF. Drawing the rest from reference TRBV7-3 and TRBJ2-2, the complete variable domain is GAGVSQTPSNKVTEKGKYVELRCDPISGHTALYWYRQSLGQGPEFLIYFQGTGAADDSGLPNDRFFAVRPEGSVSTLKIQRTERGDSAVYLCASSLGDWAAGELFFGEGSRLTVL.

The gene calls are TRBV7-8 and TRBJ2-3; 13 bases map to TRBD2. J gave up 5 bases and V 1 base, and 6 bases lay outside the gene matches. Germline lookup yields CDR1 SGHVS and CDR2 FQNEAQ. The CDR3 spans 17 residues. The CDR3 DNA reads as TGTGCCAGCAGCTTAGGACTAGCGGGGGGTGCCGGAGATACGCAGTATTTT. Protein: CASSLGLAGGAGDTQYF.

The rearrangement joins TRBV9 to TRBJ2-7, with D possibly matching TRBD1 (5 bases). Germline lookup yields CDR1 SGDLS and CDR2 YYNGEE. The CDR3 spans 12 residues. Trimming cost V 3 bases and J 3 bases, with 7 bases left between them. The CDR3 reads CASSDDSYEQYF. Written as DNA, the CDR3 is TGTGCCAGCAGCGATGACAGCTACGAGCAGTACTTC.

CDR3 nucleotide sequence: TGTGCCAGCCTGTCTAGCGGAGGGAGACGGACACCCCTCCACTTT. It yields the protein CASLSSGGRRTPLHF. The J gene is TRBJ1-6, the V gene TRBV6-5; D ambiguous. The CDR3 sequence is 15 residues long. The V gene lost 8 bases and the J gene lost 11 bases, with 22 bases spanning the gap. Germline assignment: CDR1 MNHEY and CDR2 SVGAGI.

The chain employs TRBV6-5 and TRBJ1-2, with TRBD1 matching over 7 bases. The length of the CDR3 is 15 residues. The J segment lost 4 bases and the V segment lost 2 bases, leaving 7 bases of the junction unmatched. Per the germline V gene, CDR1 is MNHEY and CDR2 is SVGAGI. The CDR3 loop reads CASSYVGGTGYGYTF. The DNA of the CDR3 is TGTGCCAGCAGTTACGTAGGGGGCACTGGCTATGGCTACACCTTC.

The chain links TRBV6-6 to TRBJ1-2, with TRBD1 identical over 7 bases. The CDR3 is 17 amino acids. J lost 2 bases, V lost 5 bases, and 14 bases had no gene match. Germline V gene lookup returns CDR1 MNHNY and CDR2 SVGAGI (reference sequence). For the CDR3, the DNA is TGTGCCAGCAGTCCAGTTCCCCCGGGACAGCGAAACTATGGCTACACCTTC. It specifies CASSPVPPGQRNYGYTF.

This chain links TRBV28 with TRBJ1-3; D is ambiguous. The germline V and J ends were trimmed by 8 bases and 0 bases, with 14 bases remaining between them. This CDR3 is 15 amino acids long. CDR1 and CDR2 (germline): MDHEN, SYDVKM. For the CDR3, the DNA is TGTGCCAGCGCTACGCCGGGAGACTCTGGAAACACCATATATTTT. Protein product: CASATPGDSGNTIYF.

The chain is built from TRBV3-1 (or the pseudogene TRBV3-2) and TRBJ2-2; 14 nucleotides align to TRBD2. CDR1 LGHDT and CDR2 YNNKEL come from the germline V gene (reference sequence). V lost 4 bases and J lost 5; bases outside the gene matches: 3. The CDR3 is 16 residues long. The CDR3 DNA follows: TGTGCCAGCAGCCTAGGACTAGCGGGGGGAACCGGGGAGCTGTTTTTT. This translates into CASSLGLAGGTGELFF.

The chain has TRBV6-5 and TRBJ2-7, with D tentatively TRBD1 (5 bases). The V end lost 7 bases, the J end lost 0 bases, and 10 bases lay between the germline ends. The CDR3 is 13 amino acids. Per germline, CDR1 MNHEY and CDR2 SVGAGI. CDR3 sequence: CASTHGASYEQYF. The DNA of the CDR3 is TGTGCCAGCACGCATGGGGCCTCCTACGAGCAGTACTTC.

V and J are TRBV7-6 and TRBJ2-7; no clear D gene. The CDR3 runs 13 residues. Trimming cost V 4 bases and J 6 bases, with 13 bases left between them. CDR1 and CDR2 from the germline V gene are SGHVS and FNYEAQ. Here the CDR3 reads CASSSETGGEQYF. CDR3 DNA sequence: TGTGCCAGCAGCTCCGAGACTGGTGGCGAGCAGTACTTC.

This clone occurred a few times. The chain combines TRBV9 with TRBJ2-7; tentatively, D is TRBD1 (6 bases). Germline V gives CDR1 SGDLS, CDR2 YYNGEE. This CDR3 is 14 amino acids long. Trimming removed 0 bases at V and 5 bases at J, with 12 bases between. The CDR3 bases are TGTGCCAGCAGCGTAGCTACAGGGTGGAACGAGCAGTACTTC. Its translation is CASSVATGWNEQYF.

The chain is built from TRBV11-2 and TRBJ2-2; 7 bases agree with TRBD2. Germline V gene data show CDR1 as SGHAT and CDR2 as FQNNGV. The CDR3 covers 16 residues. Losses at the gene ends were 4 bases for V and 1 base for J; bases not matched to a gene: 6. CDR3 DNA: TGTGCCAGCAGCTGGGGAGCTAGCGGGAACACCGGGGAGCTGTTTTTT. Translating it yields CASSWGASGNTGELFF.

V and J are TRBV24-1 and TRBJ1-5, with D perhaps matching TRBD1 (5 bases). The CDR3 spans 14 residues. CDR1 is KGHDR and CDR2 is SFDVKD in the germline V gene. Trimming took off 4 bases at V and 9 bases at J, with 15 bases between the two ends. Here the CDR3 reads CATSEAGQVGPQHF. The DNA of the CDR3 is TGTGCCACCAGTGAGGCAGGGCAAGTTGGGCCCCAGCATTTT.

V gene TRBV29-1 combines with J gene TRBJ1-2, with D hard to call. Trimming stripped 7 bases from V and 0 bases from J, with 15 bases between. The germline CDR1 and CDR2 sequences are SQVTM and ANQGSEA. CDR3 length: 14 amino acids. CDR3 loop: CSAGEFEANYGYTF. DNA of the CDR3: TGCAGCGCCGGGGAGTTCGAAGCTAACTATGGCTACACCTTC.

The chain uses TRBV2 and TRBJ1-4, with D possibly TRBD1 on 6 matching bases. Germline CDR1 reads SNHLY; CDR2 reads FYNNEI. This CDR3 region has 15 residues. Trimming took off 7 bases at V and 5 bases at J, with 17 bases between the two ends. This chain's CDR3 is CASMGRGGRNEKLFF. CDR3 in DNA: TGTGCCAGCATGGGGCGCGGGGGGCGGAATGAAAAACTGTTTTTT.